The rows below give T cell receptor beta chains drawn from one sample of a study of blood T cell repertoires in COVID-19. The assay was immunoSEQ multiplex PCR, and TCRdb's table has in-frame clones only and misses some. The sample lists 50,000 to 60,000 clones, roughly 84% occurring once. The specimen sequenced was peripheral blood. These receptors were collected from a man aged 80 or over with COVID-19, enrolled during active disease. Each CDR3 is given with its conserved first and last residue. The D gene is left open where the match is weak. A row's size may be missing; if present it is once, few, many or a size class.

d_call j_call clone_size v_call cdr3_nt cdr3_aa
TRBD2 TRBJ2-1 . TRBV7-9 TGTGCCAGCAGCCTCCGACCTAAGACTAGCGAGAACTCCTACAATGAGCAGTTCTTC CASSLRPKTSENSYNEQFF
TRBD2 TRBJ2-1 once TRBV5-4 TGTGCCAGCAGCAGCCCGACTAGCGAACACCTCGGGAATGAGCAGTTCTTC CASSSPTSEHLGNEQFF
. TRBJ1-4 . TRBV15 TGTGCCACCAGCAGAGGAGAACCCGTAGGAGATGAAAAACTGTTTTTT CATSRGEPVGDEKLFF
TRBD1 TRBJ1-1 . TRBV7-2 TGTGCCAGCAGCTTTACAGGGGTCGCTGAAGCTTTCTTT CASSFTGVAEAFF
. TRBJ1-1 . TRBV10-3 TGTGCCATCAGTGTGGCGGGGACTGAAGCTTTCTTT CAISVAGTEAFF
TRBD1 TRBJ1-1 . TRBV11-2 TGTGCCAGCAGCCTCAGACAGGGGTCGAACACTGAAGCTTTCTTT CASSLRQGSNTEAFF
TRBD1 TRBJ1-5 few TRBV19 TGTGCCACTCGACAGGGACTGGGCAATCAGCCCCAGCATTTT CATRQGLGNQPQHF
. TRBJ1-3 . TRBV25-1 TGTGCCAGCGCAGACTCTGGAAACACCATATATTTT CASADSGNTIYF
TRBD1 TRBJ1-3 . TRBV6-5 TGTGCCAGCACCCGGGGACAGGGTGAAAACACCATATATTTT CASTRGQGENTIYF
. TRBJ1-3 . TRBV4-2 TGTGCCAGCAGCCAAAGACAGATCTCTGGAAACACCATATATTTT CASSQRQISGNTIYF
. TRBJ2-3 . TRBV10-1 TGCGCCAGCAGTGACACCGAGCGCGCAGATACGCAGTATTTT CASSDTERADTQYF
TRBD1 TRBJ2-5 . TRBV28 TGTGCCAGCAGTTCCGACCGGGACAGGGGGCGAGAGACCCAGTACTTC CASSSDRDRGRETQYF
TRBD2 TRBJ2-5 . TRBV7-9 TGTGCCAGCAGCCGGACTAGCGATTTGAGTCAAGAGACCCAGTACTTC CASSRTSDLSQETQYF
. TRBJ2-5 . TRBV21-1 TGTGCCAGCAGCTCGCGGTTAGGTGTGGCGGGAGTCGTAGAGACCCAGTACTTC CASSSRLGVAGVVETQYF
. TRBJ2-3 . TRBV19 TGTGCCAGCAAGCTGCGGGGACCTAGCACAGATACGCAGTATTTT CASKLRGPSTDTQYF
. TRBJ1-6 . TRBV27 TGTGCCAGCAGTTTAATAGTTCCCCAATCCGGTTCTATTTATAATTCACCCCTCCACTTT CASSLIVPQSGSIYNSPLHF
. TRBJ1-2 . TRBV6-5 TGTGCCAGCAGTTACGACGAGGGCTATGGCTACACCTTC CASSYDEGYGYTF
. TRBJ2-3 . TRBV7-6 TGTGCCAGCAGCTTAGCGCAAACTAGTTTAGATACGCAGTATTTT CASSLAQTSLDTQYF
TRBD1 TRBJ1-1 . TRBV7-9 TGTGCCAGCAGCCCGGACAGGGAGTGGACTGAAGCTTTCTTT CASSPDREWTEAFF
. TRBJ1-2 . TRBV9 TGTGCCAGCAGCACCTCAGGGGCCGGCGGCTATGGCTACACCTTC CASSTSGAGGYGYTF
TRBD1 TRBJ1-5 . TRBV30 TGTGCCTGGAAACAGGGGAATCAGCCCCAGCATTTT CAWKQGNQPQHF
. TRBJ2-2 . TRBV25-1 TGTGCCAGCAGGCGGGTGGGAGACACCGGGGAGCTGTTTTTT CASRRVGDTGELFF
. TRBJ2-2 . TRBV2 TGTGCCAGCAGTGACCCCTGGGACAAAGGGGAGCTGTTTTTT CASSDPWDKGELFF
. TRBJ1-3 few TRBV10-3 TGTGCCATCAGTGGCTCAGGGGAAGGAAACACCATATATTTT CAISGSGEGNTIYF
. TRBJ1-4 . TRBV19 TGTGCCAGTAGTTCTCTATCATCGGACACTCATACAACTAATGAAAAACTGTTTTTT CASSSLSSDTHTTNEKLFF
. TRBJ2-1 . TRBV9 TGTGCCAGCAGCGTCTGGGGACAGCCGAGGACTAAGGGCAATGAGCAGTTCTTC CASSVWGQPRTKGNEQFF
. TRBJ1-2 . TRBV5-1 TGCGCCAGCAGCTTGAATTTCGACAGTTACTATGGCTACACCTTC CASSLNFDSYYGYTF
. TRBJ1-5 . TRBV7-2 TGTGCCAGCAGCTTAGCACAGGGAAGCAATCAGCCCCAGCATTTT CASSLAQGSNQPQHF
. TRBJ1-5 few TRBV29-1 TGCAGCGCCCAGTGGGGGCTGGAACAGCCCCAGCATTTT CSAQWGLEQPQHF
TRBD1 TRBJ1-6 . TRBV9 TGTGCCAGCAGCGTAGGGGGGACAGGGAATTCACCCCTCCACTTT CASSVGGTGNSPLHF
TRBD1 TRBJ1-2 . TRBV5-1 TGCGCCAGCAGCCATCCGGGACAGGAAGGTGGCTACACCTTC CASSHPGQEGGYTF
. TRBJ1-1 few TRBV10-3 TGTGCCATCAAGAGGGACACAAGGCCAACTGAAGCTTTCTTT CAIKRDTRPTEAFF
. TRBJ2-3 . TRBV28 TGTGCCAGCACCACAGCCAGCACAGATACGCAGTATTTT CASTTASTDTQYF
. TRBJ2-5 . TRBV6-6 TGTGCCAGCAGTCCGACACCCGGAGGGGAACTCCGCGGAGAGACCCAGTACTTC CASSPTPGGELRGETQYF
TRBD1 TRBJ1-6 . TRBV2 TGTGCCAGCAGTGAAGCTAGGACAGGGGAATCACCCCTCCACTTT CASSEARTGESPLHF
TRBD1 TRBJ1-6 . TRBV28 TGTGCCAGCAGTTTTCTCGACAGGGAGAATTCACCCCTCCACTTT CASSFLDRENSPLHF
. TRBJ1-2 . TRBV29-1 TGCAGCGTTGAGTTCGCGTTGGGGGCGCATCGAGGCTACACCTTC CSVEFALGAHRGYTF
TRBD2 TRBJ2-7 . TRBV6-6 TGTGCCAGCCGCGTGGACGGGGAGGGAGAGCAGTACTTC CASRVDGEGEQYF
TRBD1 TRBJ2-5 . TRBV4-1 TGCGCCACATCCGGGACAGCGGAGACCCAGTACTTC CATSGTAETQYF
TRBD1 TRBJ2-7 . TRBV10-2 TGCGCCAGCAGTGACGGGACAGATAAGTACGAGCAGTACTTC CASSDGTDKYEQYF
. TRBJ1-5 . TRBV19 TGTGCCAGTAGTATCCAAGGGACACCGCTGGGAAATAGCAATCAGCCCCAGCATTTT CASSIQGTPLGNSNQPQHF
. TRBJ1-6 . TRBV7-2 TGTGCCAGCAGCTTAAACAGGGTCGGTAATTCACCCCTCCACTTT CASSLNRVGNSPLHF
TRBD2 TRBJ2-3 . TRBV24-1 TGTGCCACCAGTGATAGCGGGAGTGCAGATACGCAGTATTTT CATSDSGSADTQYF
TRBD1 TRBJ1-6 . TRBV5-1 TGCGCCAGCAGCCCTCCGGGACAGGAGAATTCACCCCTCCACTTT CASSPPGQENSPLHF
. TRBJ1-1 . TRBV7-7 TGTGCCAGCAGCTCCGAGAGAAACACTGAAGCTTTCTTT CASSSERNTEAFF
. TRBJ1-6 . TRBV5-1 TGCGCCAGCAGCTTGCTGGGAGGAGGTAATTCACCCCTCCACTTT CASSLLGGGNSPLHF
. TRBJ2-5 . TRBV7-9 TGTGCCAGCAGTAACCGACAGGGAGGTTTCCAAGAGACCCAGTACTTC CASSNRQGGFQETQYF
TRBD2 TRBJ2-2 . TRBV7-2 TGTGCCAGCAGCTTGGGGACTAGCGGAGCCCTCACCGGGGAGCTGTTTTTT CASSLGTSGALTGELFF
TRBD2 TRBJ2-1 few TRBV13 TGTGCCAGCAGCCGACGGGGAGGGTCCTACAATGAGCAGTTCTTC CASSRRGGSYNEQFF
. TRBJ1-2 . TRBV6-5 TGTGCCAGCAGTTACTCGAGTGCGCGGGGCTACACCTTC CASSYSSARGYTF
. TRBJ1-3 . TRBV28 TGTGCCAGCAGTTTTGAGGGAACTGGAAACACCATATATTTT CASSFEGTGNTIYF
. TRBJ2-2 . TRBV12-3/TRBV12-4 TGTGCCAGTGGGCTGAACACCGGGGAGCTGTTTTTT CASGLNTGELFF
. TRBJ2-6 . TRBV7-2 TGTGCCAGCAGCCTACCGGGCTCTGGGGCCAACGTCCTGACTTTC CASSLPGSGANVLTF
. TRBJ1-1 . TRBV29-1 TGCAGCGTTGATACTTCAGGGGTCACGAACACTGAAGCTTTCTTT CSVDTSGVTNTEAFF
. TRBJ1-1 . TRBV7-2 TGTGCCAGCGGGGCAGGGGCCATGAACACTGAAGCTTTCTTT CASGAGAMNTEAFF